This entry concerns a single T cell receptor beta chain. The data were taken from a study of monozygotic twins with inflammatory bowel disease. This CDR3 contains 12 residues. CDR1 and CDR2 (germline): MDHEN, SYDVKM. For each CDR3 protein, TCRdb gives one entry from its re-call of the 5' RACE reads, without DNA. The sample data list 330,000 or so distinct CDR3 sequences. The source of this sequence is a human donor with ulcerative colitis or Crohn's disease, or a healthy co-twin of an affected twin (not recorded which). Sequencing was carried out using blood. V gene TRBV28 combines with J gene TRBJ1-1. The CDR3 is CASSLSATEAFF. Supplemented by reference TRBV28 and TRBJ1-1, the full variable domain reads DVKVTQSSRYLVKRTGEKVFLECVQDMDHENMFWYRQDPGLGLRLIYFSYDVKMKEKGDIPEGYSVSREKKERFSLILESASTNQTSMYLCASSLSATEAFFGQGTRLTVV.